These 5 T cell receptor beta chains originate from one sample sequenced in a study of beta chain features in type 1 diabetes (dated by TCRdb to 2016 to 2019). What the work shows at the level of the full study, not this receptor alone: Type 1 diabetes patients showed a moderate but significant shortening of TCRB CDR3 length in all four CD4+ subsets.

Their antigens remain unidentified. Library creation used the immunoSEQ multiplex PCR assay. All of the isolated RNA was reverse transcribed with the High Capacity cDNA Reverse Transcription Kit, so expressed TCRB transcripts were sequenced. The immuneACCESS repertoire file appears here via TCRdb, limited to in-frame rearrangements. These files lack a portion of the clones; in checked studies, under half of the deficit traces to unresolved V genes, and the cause of the others is not known. For this sample the table gives 300,000 to 450,000 clones, of which 9.5% to 10% were detected only once. Clones ranked in the top ten supply approximately 0.6% of the sample. Sequenced input: central memory CD4+ T cells from blood. Receptor source: a man aged 25 to 45 with type 1 diabetes.

V gene TRBV6-6 combines with J gene TRBJ2-1, with D perhaps matching TRBD1 or TRBD2 (5 bases each). Trimming removed 4 bases from V and 5 bases from J, with 18 bases in between. The CDR3 runs 16 residues. Germline CDR1 and CDR2: MNHNY and SVGAGI (reference sequence). CDR3 loop: CASSFLPPGTNNEQFF. CDR3 nucleotides: TGTGCCAGCAGTTTCCTACCCCCCGGGACCAACAATGAGCAGTTCTTC.

The rearrangement links TRBV18 to TRBJ2-3, with D possibly being TRBD1 or TRBD2 (5 bases each). Per the germline V gene, CDR1 is KGHSH and CDR2 is LQKENI. This CDR3 is built from 14 residues. With 1 base removed from V and 0 bases from J, the gap between germline ends came to 5 bases. In nucleotides, the CDR3 is TGTGCCAGCTCACCACGGGACAGCACAGATACGCAGTATTTT. Protein: CASSPRDSTDTQYF.

The chain has TRBV5-6 and TRBJ2-3, with 12 positions matching TRBD2. Looked up from germline, CDR1 is SGHDT and CDR2 is YYEEEE. The CDR3 totals 15 residues. V gave up 4 bases and J gave up 12 bases; unmatched junction bases: 12. The CDR3 reads CASSLLELTSGRQYF. CDR3 coding DNA: TGTGCCAGCAGCCTTCTCGAACTGACTAGCGGGAGACAGTATTTT.

This clone has ten or more counts. The chain couples TRBV19 to TRBJ2-5, with 11 nucleotides matching TRBD2. This CDR3 contains 15 residues. J gave up 5 bases and V 6 bases, and 8 bases lay outside the gene matches. The germline V gene has CDR1 LNHDA and CDR2 SQIVND (reference sequence). The CDR3 DNA sequence: TGTGCCAGTAGACTCACTAGCGGGAGAGTGGAGACCCAGTACTTC. It specifies CASRLTSGRVETQYF.

This rearrangement joins TRBV11-2 to TRBJ1-5; possible D gene TRBD1, 5 bases. V lost 5 bases and J lost 5, with 10 bases in between. Germline values: CDR1 SGHAT, CDR2 FQNNGV. CDR3 length: 13 amino acids. The CDR3, as DNA: TGTGCCAGCAGCCTCCAGGGTGATCAGCCCCAGCATTTT. It encodes CASSLQGDQPQHF.